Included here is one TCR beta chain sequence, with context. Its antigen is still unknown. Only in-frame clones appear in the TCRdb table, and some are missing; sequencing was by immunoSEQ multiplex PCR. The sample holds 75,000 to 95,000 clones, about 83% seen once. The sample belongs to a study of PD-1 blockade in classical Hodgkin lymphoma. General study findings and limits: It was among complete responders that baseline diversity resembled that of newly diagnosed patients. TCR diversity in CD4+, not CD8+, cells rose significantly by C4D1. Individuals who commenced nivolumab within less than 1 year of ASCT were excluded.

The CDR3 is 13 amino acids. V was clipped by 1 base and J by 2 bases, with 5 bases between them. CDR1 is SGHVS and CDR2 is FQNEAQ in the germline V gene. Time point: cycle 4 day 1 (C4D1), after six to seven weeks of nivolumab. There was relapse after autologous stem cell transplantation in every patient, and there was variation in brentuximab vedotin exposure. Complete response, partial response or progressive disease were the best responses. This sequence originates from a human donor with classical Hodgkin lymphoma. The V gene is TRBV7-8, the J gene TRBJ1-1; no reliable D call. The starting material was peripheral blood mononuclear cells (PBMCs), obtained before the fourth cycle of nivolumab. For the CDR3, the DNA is TGTGCCAGCAGCTTAGGGTCAAACACTGAAGCTTTCTTT. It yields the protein CASSLGSNTEAFF.